A selection of T cell receptor beta chains follows, all from one sample in a study of T cells in Graves' hyperthyroidism and ophthalmopathy. TCRdb re-analysed the multiplex PCR reads in MiXCR, keeping a single row per CDR3 protein. The repertoire consists of about 740,000 distinct CDR3 sequences, with 11% to 15% occurring once and the leading ten covering more than 8.5%. Sample: blood. The receptor set was obtained from a woman younger than 30 with Graves' hyperthyroidism. Each CDR3 is given with its conserved first and last residue. The D gene is left open where the match is weak. A row's size may be missing; if present it is once, few, many or a size class.

CDR3	DNA	V	size	D	J
CASSLGLTEAQYF	TGTGCCAGCAGCTTAGGCCTGACAGAGGCCCAGTACTTC	TRBV13	few	NA	TRBJ2-5
CASSLEGYNQPQHF	TGCGCCAGCAGCTTGGAGGGGTACAATCAGCCCCAGCATTTT	TRBV5-1	many	NA	TRBJ1-5
CSVLEGVTEAFF	TGCAGCGTTCTCGAGGGGGTCACTGAAGCTTTCTTT	TRBV29-1	many	NA	TRBJ1-1
CAWSGSALMDGYTF	TGTGCCTGGAGTGGCTCTGCGTTGATGGATGGCTACACCTTC	TRBV30	many	NA	TRBJ1-2
CASSLFLGGYNEQFF	TGTGCCAGCAGTTTGTTTCTTGGCGGGTACAATGAGCAGTTCTTC	TRBV12-3/TRBV12-4	NA	NA	TRBJ2-1
CSARERGAEAFF	TGCAGTGCTAGAGAGAGGGGGGCGGAAGCTTTCTTT	TRBV20-1	NA	NA	TRBJ1-1
CASSFNPSGSPLHF	TGTGCCAGCAGCTTCAACCCATCAGGTTCACCCCTCCACTTT	TRBV5-6	many	NA	TRBJ1-6
CASSQDGGTSGRVNVDEQYF	TGCGCCAGCAGCCAAGACGGAGGGACTAGCGGGAGGGTCAACGTGGACGAGCAGTACTTC	TRBV4-3	NA	TRBD2	TRBJ2-7
CASSRRVHQPQHF	TGTGCCAGCAGTAGGAGGGTACATCAGCCCCAGCATTTT	TRBV12-3/TRBV12-4	many	NA	TRBJ1-5
CASSLSALTSYIEQFF	TGTGCCAGCAGCTTATCGGCCCTAACTTCCTACATTGAGCAGTTCTTC	TRBV11-1	few	NA	TRBJ2-1